These 23 T cell receptor beta chains originate from one sample sequenced in a study of blood T cell repertoires in COVID-19. The protocol was immunoSEQ multiplex PCR, while the TCRdb copy is restricted to in-frame clones and leaves out a portion. There are about 300,000 clones in the sample; roughly 91% occur only once, and approximately 1.8% lies in the top ten. What was sequenced was peripheral blood. These receptors all come from a woman aged 30 to 39 with COVID-19, enrolled during active disease.

This clone appeared once. The chain links TRBV7-2 to TRBJ1-1; 9 nucleotides line up with TRBD1. With 3 bases clipped from V and 7 bases from J, the junction kept 6 bases outside the gene matches. Germline-derived CDR1 and CDR2 are SGHTA and FQGNSA. CDR3 size: 14 residues. The CDR3 is CASSFTGGGGEAFF. The DNA for the CDR3 is TGTGCCAGCAGCTTTACAGGGGGCGGAGGTGAAGCTTTCTTT.

The genes are TRBV10-3 and TRBJ2-3, with D perhaps matching TRBD1 (5 bases). The germline V and J ends were trimmed by 2 bases and 0 bases, with 9 bases remaining between them. This CDR3 spans 15 amino acids. Germline loops: CDR1 ENHRY, CDR2 SYGVKD. The CDR3 DNA sequence: TGTGCCATCAGTGAGGGCAGGGTAAGCACAGATACGCAGTATTTT. Protein sequence: CAISEGRVSTDTQYF.

This clone was recorded once. V usage is TRBV13 and J usage is TRBJ2-7; 7 bases line up with TRBD1. Germline V gene lookup returns CDR1 PRHDT and CDR2 FYEKMQ (reference sequence). This CDR3 has 15 amino acids. V trimming: 2 bases; J trimming: 0 bases; junction bases outside the gene matches: 4. CDR3 protein: CASSLQGDSSYEQYF. DNA of the CDR3: TGTGCCAGCAGCTTACAGGGGGATAGCTCCTACGAGCAGTACTTC.

The gene calls are TRBV2 and TRBJ2-6; D gene ambiguous. Germline CDR1 reads SNHLY; CDR2 reads FYNNEI. The CDR3 covers 16 residues. V was shortened by 3 bases and J by 0 bases, with 9 bases between the two germline ends. The CDR3 loop reads CASSDPPNSGANVLTF. The CDR3 DNA is TGTGCCAGCAGTGACCCCCCTAACTCTGGGGCCAACGTCCTGACTTTC.

The rearrangement links TRBV28 to TRBJ2-3; 7 positions match TRBD2. V trimming: 1 base; J trimming: 1 base; junction bases outside the gene matches: 2. CDR1 is MDHEN and CDR2 is SYDVKM in the germline V gene. The CDR3 is made up of 15 amino acids. In DNA form, the CDR3 reads TGTGCCAGCAGTTTATTTGCGGGGGGCACAGATACGCAGTATTTT. Residues: CASSLFAGGTDTQYF.

The genes are TRBV18 and TRBJ2-7, with 7 bases aligning to TRBD1. After removal of 3 bases from V and 3 bases from J, the junction contained 5 bases not matched to a gene. This CDR3 is 14 amino acids long. Germline V gene data show CDR1 as KGHSH and CDR2 as LQKENI. This chain's CDR3 is CASSPTGTVYEQYF. The CDR3 nucleotides read TGTGCCAGCTCACCTACCGGGACAGTCTACGAGCAGTACTTC.

Only one count was recorded for this clone. This rearrangement joins TRBV5-4 to TRBJ2-5; 10 positions match TRBD1. Trimming cost V 2 bases and J 5 bases; bases outside gene matches: 6. Germline V gene data show CDR1 as SGHNT and CDR2 as YYREEE (reference sequence). The CDR3 is 15 amino acids. The chain's CDR3 is CASSLDRGRFETQYF. The CDR3 DNA follows: TGTGCCAGCAGCTTAGACAGGGGGCGCTTCGAGACCCAGTACTTC. Together with reference TRBV5-4 and TRBJ2-5, the CDR3 gives the full variable domain: ETGVTQSPTHLIKTRGQQVTLRCSSQSGHNTVSWYQQALGQGPQFIFQYYREEENGRGNFPPRFSGLQFPNYSSELNVNALELDDSALYLCASSLDRGRFETQYFGPGTRLLVL.

This clone was observed a single time. At one boundary the junction diverges from the germline segment, which might be a read error. Other DNA sequences in the same sample also yield this CDR3. This chain links TRBV19 with TRBJ1-5, with TRBD1 identical over 8 bases. There are 16 residues in the CDR3. The germline CDR1 and CDR2 sequences are LNHDA and SQIVND (reference sequence). CDR3 sequence: CASSLLDRGNNQPQHF. CDR3 nucleotide sequence: TGTGCCAGTAGCCTCCTTGACAGGGGAAACAATCAACCCCAGCATTTT.

The V gene is TRBV11-2, the J gene TRBJ1-1; no reliable D call. The V gene's germline CDR1 is SGHAT and CDR2 FQNNGV. Trimming shortened V by 5 bases and J by 4 bases, and 14 bases separated the two germline ends. The CDR3 is 14 residues long. CDR3 residues: CASSNYREGTEAFF. The DNA for the CDR3 is TGTGCCAGCAGCAATTACCGGGAGGGCACTGAAGCTTTCTTT. Using reference TRBV11-2 and TRBJ1-1 for the parts outside the CDR3, the full variable domain is EAGVAQSPRYKIIEKRQSVAFWCNPISGHATLYWYQQILGQGPKLLIQFQNNGVVDDSQLPKDRFSAERLKGVDSTLKIQPAKLEDSAVYLCASSNYREGTEAFFGQGTRLTVV.

The V and J genes are TRBV6-6 and TRBJ2-7, with D hard to call. Trimming took 2 bases from V and 3 from J, leaving 8 bases between them. Germline V gene sequence: CDR1 MNHNY, CDR2 SVGAGI (reference sequence). The CDR3 extends over 13 amino acids. CDR3 protein: CASSYATFYEQYF. Written as DNA, the CDR3 is TGTGCCAGCAGTTACGCTACGTTCTACGAGCAGTACTTC.

V is TRBV27 and J is TRBJ1-5; no definite D call. The CDR3 spans 13 residues. Per germline, CDR1 MNHEY and CDR2 SMNVEV (reference sequence). Trimming stripped 3 bases from V and 1 base from J, with 4 bases between. The CDR3 sequence: CASSFVSNQPQHF. As DNA, the CDR3 is TGTGCCAGCAGTTTTGTAAGCAATCAGCCCCAGCATTTT.

The chain links TRBV2 to TRBJ2-1, with TRBD1 identical over 8 bases. The CDR3 is made up of 15 amino acids. The J segment lost 2 bases and the V segment lost 4 bases, leaving 4 bases of the junction unmatched. The germline V gene has CDR1 SNHLY and CDR2 FYNNEI. CDR3 nucleotides: TGTGCCAGCAGTGCTTCCAGGGGGCCCTACAATGAGCAGTTCTTC. Amino acids: CASSASRGPYNEQFF. Based on the CDR3 plus reference TRBV2 and TRBJ2-1, the full variable domain is EPEVTQTPSHQVTQMGQEVILRCVPISNHLYFYWYRQILGQKVEFLVSFYNNEISEKSEIFDDQFSVERPDGSNFTLKIRSTKLEDSAMYFCASSASRGPYNEQFFGPGTRLTVL.

This chain links TRBV9 with TRBJ2-3, with 7 positions matching TRBD2. This CDR3 is 15 amino acids long. Trimming cost V 2 bases and J 5 bases; bases outside gene matches: 8. CDR1 SGDLS and CDR2 YYNGEE come from the germline V gene. The DNA of the CDR3 is TGTGCCAGCAGCGTCGGAGCGGGGTACGTAGATACGCAGTATTTT. It yields the protein CASSVGAGYVDTQYF.

The sample holds a few counts of this clone. In nucleotides, the CDR3 is TGCGCCAGCAGTCAAGCGACAGTATCCGAAGACACCATATATTTT. Its protein is CASSQATVSEDTIYF. The chain uses TRBV5-1 and TRBJ1-3; perhaps TRBD1 as D (5 bases). In germline, CDR1 is SGHRS, CDR2 YFSETQ. The CDR3 runs to 15 residues. V gave up 5 bases and J gave up 8 bases, with 20 bases separating them.

The genes are TRBV18 and TRBJ2-7; TRBD2 agrees at 7 bases. Germline V gives CDR1 KGHSH, CDR2 LQKENI. J was trimmed by 3 bases and V by 5 bases; bases with no gene match: 7. The CDR3 totals 14 residues. The DNA for the CDR3 is TGTGCCAGCTCATCGACCGGGGGGAACTACGAGCAGTACTTC. This codes for CASSSTGGNYEQYF.

J is TRBJ1-1 and V is TRBV11-2; D perhaps matches TRBD1 (6 bases). This CDR3 contains 12 residues. The V gene lost 6 bases and the J gene lost 11 bases, with 16 bases spanning the gap. Germline V CDR1 and CDR2: SGHAT, FQNNGV. The CDR3 reads CASSRLSGEAFF. Here the CDR3 DNA reads TGTGCCAGCAGTCGACTCTCAGGGGAGGCTTTCTTT.

V is TRBV2 and J is TRBJ1-2; 7 bases line up with TRBD1. V shed 5 bases, J shed 3 bases, and the junction held 6 bases outside the gene matches. The CDR3 extends over 14 amino acids. Germline-derived CDR1 and CDR2 are SNHLY and FYNNEI. CDR3 coding DNA: TGTGCCAGCAGTCAGACAGGGAACCACTATGGCTACACCTTC. Translating it yields CASSQTGNHYGYTF.

J is TRBJ1-6 and V is TRBV11-2; D possibly corresponds to TRBD1 (5 bases). Germline values: CDR1 SGHAT, CDR2 FQNNGV. CDR3 length equals 18 residues. V was trimmed by 0 bases and J by 10 bases, leaving 22 bases between them. This chain's CDR3 is CASSLEYVGSREDSPLHF. The CDR3 region has the DNA TGTGCCAGCAGCTTAGAATATGTTGGGTCCAGGGAGGACTCACCCCTCCACTTT.

V gene TRBV12-3 or TRBV12-4 combines with J gene TRBJ1-1, with D perhaps matching TRBD1 (5 bases). The V end was cut by 2 bases, the J end by 5 bases, with 6 bases between. CDR3 length: 12 residues. CDR3 bases: TGTGCCAGCAGTTTACGGACAACTGAAGCTTTCTTT. Translating it yields CASSLRTTEAFF.

The chain combines TRBV6-6 with TRBJ1-5, with 8 positions matching TRBD1. Unmatched junction bases numbered 5, after V lost 6 bases and J lost 4 bases. CDR3 size: 14 residues. Per germline, CDR1 MNHNY and CDR2 SVGAGI (reference sequence). CDR3 sequence: CASREDRGNQPQHF. In nucleotides, the CDR3 is TGTGCCAGCAGGGAAGACAGGGGTAATCAGCCCCAGCATTTT.

CDR3 amino acids: CASSLEAVVGELFF. As DNA, the CDR3 is TGTGCCAGCAGCTTAGAGGCGGTAGTCGGGGAGCTGTTTTTT. This sequence joins TRBV7-2 and TRBJ2-2; D gene uncertain. The CDR3 is 14 residues long. Germline CDR1 is SGHTA and CDR2 is FQGNSA. The V end lost 1 base, the J end lost 7 bases, and 10 bases lay between the germline ends.

The V gene is TRBV4-3, the J gene TRBJ2-1; 9 nucleotides line up with TRBD2. With 1 base clipped from V and 2 bases from J, the junction kept 6 bases outside the gene matches. This CDR3 region has 17 residues. Germline assignment: CDR1 LGHNA and CDR2 YSLEER. The CDR3 region has the DNA TGCGCCAGCAGCCAAGCCCCGGGCGGGGGGGCCTACAATGAGCAGTTCTTC. Protein product: CASSQAPGGGAYNEQFF.

This clone was recorded a few times. V and J are TRBV28 and TRBJ1-1; no firm D call. Deletions cut 7 bases from V and 1 base from J, with 13 bases between. In germline, CDR1 is MDHEN, CDR2 SYDVKM. The CDR3 runs to 14 residues. The CDR3 DNA sequence: TGTGCCAGCACCTCCGGGGTCTGGAACACTGAAGCTTTCTTT. Encoded protein: CASTSGVWNTEAFF.